A selection of T cell receptor beta chains follows, all from one sample in a study of identical twins. In TCRdb, the 5' RACE reads were re-called with MiXCR into one record per CDR3 protein. The data contain approximately 220,000 distinct CDR3 sequences, roughly 7.5% of them singletons. This sample also appeared in a second study, on yellow fever vaccine responses in identical twins.

The sequencing input was CD8+ T cells sorted from blood. These TCRs come from a woman aged 18-29 years in good health. Both conserved end residues are part of each CDR3. D genes are given only for firm matches. Expanded clones get a size class; other rows say once, few or many, or leave the size out.

>few|TRBD2|TRBJ2-1|TRBV20-1
TGCAGTGCTAGTGGTCGGAAGGGACTAGTGCCTTGGGATGAGCAGTTCTTC
CSASGRKGLVPWDEQFF
>few|TRBD1|TRBJ1-4|TRBV5-1
TGCGCCAGCAGCTTCGGCAGGGGGAGCGGTGCAACTAATGAAAAACTGTTTTTT
CASSFGRGSGATNEKLFF
>few|-|TRBJ1-4|TRBV7-9
TGTGCCAGCAGCTTAAACCCGGGAAGGGATGAAAAACTGTTTTTT
CASSLNPGRDEKLFF
>few|-|TRBJ1-1|TRBV6-6
TGTGCCAGCTGTTGTAGGGAAGGTCCTGAAGCTTTCTTT
CASCCREGPEAFF
>-|-|TRBJ2-2|TRBV10-3
TGTGCCACCACCGGTGGATCATCCCGGGAGCTGTTTTTT
CATTGGSSRELFF
>-|-|TRBJ1-5|TRBV27
TGTGCCAGCAGTGAACCTGACAGCTCCTATGGGCCGCCCCAGCATTTT
CASSEPDSSYGPPQHF
>many|-|TRBJ1-2|TRBV7-9
TGTGCCAGCTACGGGACCTATGGCTACACCTTC
CASYGTYGYTF
>-|-|TRBJ1-6|TRBV28
TGTGCCAGCAGTTTATCGTGGGTGGCGGGTTCACCCCTCCACTTT
CASSLSWVAGSPLHF
>few|-|TRBJ2-1|TRBV7-9
TGTGCCAGCAGCGAAAACAGGGAGAGCTCCTACAATGAGCAGTTCTTC
CASSENRESSYNEQFF
>few|-|TRBJ1-1|TRBV5-6
TGTGCCAGCAGCTTTGGTCTGGGGGGGAACACTGAAGCTTTCTTT
CASSFGLGGNTEAFF
>few|TRBD2|TRBJ2-7|TRBV27
TGTGCCAGCAGTCCGGGGACTAGCGGGACAGACGAGCAGTACTTC
CASSPGTSGTDEQYF
>few|TRBD1|TRBJ2-1|TRBV12-3/TRBV12-4
TGTGCCAGCACGGACAGGGTGGATGAGCAGTTCTTC
CASTDRVDEQFF
>many|-|TRBJ1-2|TRBV12-3/TRBV12-4
TGTGCCAGCAGACTCGGGCTCCTCGGCTACACCTTC
CASRLGLLGYTF
>few|-|TRBJ2-7|TRBV11-2
TGTGCCAGCAGCTCAAATACCTATACTAGCTTTTCTTTCTACGAGCAGTACTTC
CASSSNTYTSFSFYEQYF
>many|-|TRBJ2-5|TRBV11-2
TGTGCCAGCAGCTCCTCCGGGTCCCCACAGGAGACCCAGTACTTC
CASSSSGSPQETQYF
>many|-|TRBJ1-5|TRBV7-9
TGTGCCAGCACCTCGGGGTCAGGTGTAAATCAGCCCCAGCATTTT
CASTSGSGVNQPQHF
>few|-|TRBJ2-6|TRBV6-4
TGTGCCAGCAGTGAGGGGGAGGCCAACGTCCTGACTTTC
CASSEGEANVLTF
>-|-|TRBJ2-1|TRBV12-3/TRBV12-4
TGTGCCAGCAGTTCGGGACGGAGCTCCTACAATGAGCAGTTCTTC
CASSSGRSSYNEQFF
>many|TRBD2|TRBJ2-1|TRBV29-1
TGCAGCGTTGAAGGCGGGACTAGCGGGAGTCGGTACAATGAGCAGTTCTTC
CSVEGGTSGSRYNEQFF
>many|-|TRBJ1-1|TRBV10-2
TGCGCCAGCAGTGATGCAGAGAACACTGAAGCTTTCTTT
CASSDAENTEAFF
>few|-|TRBJ2-1|TRBV28
TGTGCCAGCAGTCCTGATAGCGGTTCCTACAATGAGCAGTTCTTC
CASSPDSGSYNEQFF
>few|-|TRBJ2-1|TRBV7-6
TGTGCCAGCAGCATAGACGGGTCCGTCTACAATGAGCAGTTCTTC
CASSIDGSVYNEQFF